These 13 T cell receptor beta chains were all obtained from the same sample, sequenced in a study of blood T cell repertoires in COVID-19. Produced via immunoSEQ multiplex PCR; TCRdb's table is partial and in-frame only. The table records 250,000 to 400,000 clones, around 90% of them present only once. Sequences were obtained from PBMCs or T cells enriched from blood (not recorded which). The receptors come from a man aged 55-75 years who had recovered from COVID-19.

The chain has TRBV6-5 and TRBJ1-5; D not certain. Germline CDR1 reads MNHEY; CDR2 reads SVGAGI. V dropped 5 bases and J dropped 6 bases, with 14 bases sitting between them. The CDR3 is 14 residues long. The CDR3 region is CASSPTGGSQPQHF. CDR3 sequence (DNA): TGTGCCAGCAGTCCCACTGGAGGCAGTCAGCCCCAGCATTTT.

The CDR3 DNA reads as TGTGCCAGCAGCGGGACCGTGACTAGCGGGAGCTCCTACGAGCAGTACTTC. Protein product: CASSGTVTSGSSYEQYF. The genes are TRBV9 and TRBJ2-7, with 12 bases lining up with TRBD2. Germline trimming cut 3 bases from V and 0 bases from J; bases unmatched to any gene: 7. The germline V gene encodes CDR1 SGDLS and CDR2 YYNGEE. The CDR3 has 17 amino acids. Filled out from reference TRBV9 and TRBJ2-7, the complete variable domain reads DSGVTQTPKHLITATGQRVTLRCSPRSGDLSVYWYQQSLDQGLQFLIQYYNGEERAKGNILERFSAQQFPDLHSELNLSSLELGDSALYFCASSGTVTSGSSYEQYFGPGTRLTVT.

CDR3 sequence (DNA): TGCGCCAGCAGCCCGGACAGGGGGGGAGAGACCCAGTACTTC. Residues: CASSPDRGGETQYF. V gene TRBV5-1 combines with J gene TRBJ2-5, with TRBD1 matching over 10 bases. Germline CDR1 and CDR2: SGHRS and YFSETQ. This CDR3 contains 14 residues. Trimming removed 4 bases from V and 4 bases from J; junction bases left unmatched: 4.

The CDR3 DNA follows: TGTGCCAGCAGTTTGGAGAGCGGGAGGGCCGGTAATGAGCAGTTCTTC. Encoded protein: CASSLESGRAGNEQFF. The chain has TRBV27 and TRBJ2-1, with 10 bases lining up with TRBD2. Looked up from germline, CDR1 is MNHEY and CDR2 is SMNVEV (reference sequence). The V segment lost 3 bases and the J segment 7 bases; nucleotides outside the gene matches: 9. The CDR3 is 16 residues long.

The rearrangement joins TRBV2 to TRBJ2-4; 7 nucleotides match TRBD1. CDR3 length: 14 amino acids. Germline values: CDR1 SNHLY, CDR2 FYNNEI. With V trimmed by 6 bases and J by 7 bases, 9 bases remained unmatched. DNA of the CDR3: TGTGCCAGCAGCCCGGACAGGTCTGGGAACATTCAGTACTTC. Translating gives CASSPDRSGNIQYF.

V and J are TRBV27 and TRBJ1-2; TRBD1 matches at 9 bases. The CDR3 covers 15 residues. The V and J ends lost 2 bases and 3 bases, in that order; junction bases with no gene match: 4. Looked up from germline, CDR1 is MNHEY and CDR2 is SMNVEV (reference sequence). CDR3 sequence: CASSLRQGGDYGYTF. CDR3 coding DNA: TGTGCCAGCAGTTTACGACAGGGGGGTGACTATGGCTACACCTTC.

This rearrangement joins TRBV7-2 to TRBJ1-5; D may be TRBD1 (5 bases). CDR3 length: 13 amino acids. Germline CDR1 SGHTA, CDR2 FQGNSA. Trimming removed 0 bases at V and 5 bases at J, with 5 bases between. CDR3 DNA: TGTGCCAGCAGCTTAGCCAGGGATCAGCCCCAGCATTTT. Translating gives CASSLARDQPQHF.

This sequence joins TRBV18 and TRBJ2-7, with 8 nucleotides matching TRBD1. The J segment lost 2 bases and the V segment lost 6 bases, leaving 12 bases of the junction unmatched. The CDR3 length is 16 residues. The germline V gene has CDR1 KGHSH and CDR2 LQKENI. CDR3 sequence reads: CASSRKGSGGAYEQYF. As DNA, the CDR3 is TGTGCCAGCTCCCGGAAGGGGTCAGGGGGCGCCTACGAGCAGTACTTC.

CDR3 sequence reads: CASSVAGQPSYEQYF. CDR3 DNA sequence: TGTGCCAGCAGTGTAGCGGGGCAGCCTTCCTACGAGCAGTACTTC. This chain uses TRBV2 with TRBJ2-7; TRBD2 matches at 8 bases. The CDR3 is 15 residues long. Germline CDR1 and CDR2: SNHLY and FYNNEI. With V trimmed by 4 bases and J by 1 base, 6 bases remained unmatched.

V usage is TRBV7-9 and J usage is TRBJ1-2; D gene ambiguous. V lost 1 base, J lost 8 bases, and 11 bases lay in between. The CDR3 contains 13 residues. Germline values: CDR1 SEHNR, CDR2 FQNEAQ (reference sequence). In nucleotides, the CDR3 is TGTGCCAGCAGCTTAGGCGCCTCGTCAGGCTACACCTTC. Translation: CASSLGASSGYTF.

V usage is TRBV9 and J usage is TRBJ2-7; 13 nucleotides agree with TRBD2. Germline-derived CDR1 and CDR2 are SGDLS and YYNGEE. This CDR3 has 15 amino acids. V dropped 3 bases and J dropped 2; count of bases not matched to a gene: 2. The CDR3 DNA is TGTGCCAGCAGCGCCACTAGCGGGAGGGCCTACGAGCAGTACTTC. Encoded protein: CASSATSGRAYEQYF.

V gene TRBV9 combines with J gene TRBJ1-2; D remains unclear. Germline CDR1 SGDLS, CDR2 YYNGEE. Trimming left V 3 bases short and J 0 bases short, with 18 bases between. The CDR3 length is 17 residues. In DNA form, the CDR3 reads TGTGCCAGCAGCGCGTACAGTGCCAATCTCGCTAACTATGGCTACACCTTC. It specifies CASSAYSANLANYGYTF. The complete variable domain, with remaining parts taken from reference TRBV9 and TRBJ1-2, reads DSGVTQTPKHLITATGQRVTLRCSPRSGDLSVYWYQQSLDQGLQFLIQYYNGEERAKGNILERFSAQQFPDLHSELNLSSLELGDSALYFCASSAYSANLANYGYTFGSGTRLTVV.

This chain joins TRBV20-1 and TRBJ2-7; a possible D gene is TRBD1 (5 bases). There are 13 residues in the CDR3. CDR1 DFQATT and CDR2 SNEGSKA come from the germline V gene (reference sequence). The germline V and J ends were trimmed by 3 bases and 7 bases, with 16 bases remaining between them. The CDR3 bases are TGCAGTGCTAGTCCTCAGGGAATGGGTGAGCAGTACTTC. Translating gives CSASPQGMGEQYF.